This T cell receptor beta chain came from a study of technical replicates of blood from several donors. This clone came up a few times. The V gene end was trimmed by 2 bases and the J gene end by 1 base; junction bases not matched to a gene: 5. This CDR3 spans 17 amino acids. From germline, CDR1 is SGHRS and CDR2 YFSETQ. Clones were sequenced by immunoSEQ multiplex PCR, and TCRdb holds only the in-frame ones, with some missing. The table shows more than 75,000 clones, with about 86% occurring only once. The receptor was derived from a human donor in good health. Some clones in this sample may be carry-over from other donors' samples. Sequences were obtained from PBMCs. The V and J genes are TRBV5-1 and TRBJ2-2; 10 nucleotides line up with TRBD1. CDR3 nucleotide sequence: TGCGCCAGCAGCTTCGTTCGGACAGGGGGGAACACCGGGGAGCTGTTTTTT. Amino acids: CASSFVRTGGNTGELFF.